This section outlines one T cell receptor beta chain sequence together with its context. The germline CDR1 and CDR2 sequences are GTSNPN and SVGIG (reference sequence). With 1 base clipped from V and 3 bases from J, the junction kept 16 bases outside the gene matches. The CDR3 has 18 residues. These data are taken from a study of T cell changes during pregnancy in multiple sclerosis. Some clones are missing from TCRdb's copy, which holds only in-frame ones; the method was immunoSEQ multiplex PCR. This table holds roughly 38,000 clones, 88% found once. This clonotype was obtained from a female donor with multiple sclerosis, enrolled in a pregnancy study. V gene TRBV30 combines with J gene TRBJ2-5; 8 bases map to TRBD2. The specimen comprised CD8+ T cells from peripheral blood mononuclear cells, sampled in the third trimester of pregnancy. The CDR3: CAWSDGLFGGAAEETQYF. CDR3 DNA sequence: TGTGCCTGGAGTGACGGATTATTCGGGGGGGCCGCCGAAGAGACCCAGTACTTC.